The present TCR beta chain was sequenced within a study of vaccination effects on CD4 cells after COVID-19. Study-level background: After the second dose, samples were taken at median day 72.

From germline, CDR1 is MNHEY and CDR2 SVGEGT. The CDR3 has 13 amino acids. V was clipped by 5 bases and J by 3 bases, with 10 bases between them. This clone was observed once. Its specificity is unknown. Antigen-specific CD4+ T cells expanded by the ViraFEST assay with viral peptide pools were then sequenced. Culture proceeded for 9 to 11 days, and CD4+ T cells were then isolated. Each participant was administered two doses of either the BNT162b2 or the mRNA-1273 vaccine. The authors replaced half the medium with IL-2 medium on days 3 and 7. The method was immunoSEQ multiplex PCR; TCRdb's version includes in-frame clones alone and lacks a portion of them. Seen here are about 66,000 clones, about 80% observed once, and the top ten hold around 0.9%. General study results and limits: Of the vaccine-induced clones from healthy vaccinees, merely 1 of 255 recognized common cold coronaviruses as well.

The chain combines TRBV6-2 or TRBV6-3 with TRBJ2-5; D unclear. The sequences come from CD4+ T cells from PBMCs cultured with HCoV-OC43 spike peptides, collected after COVID-19 vaccination. Sample subset: HCoV-OC43 spike overlapping peptide pool stimulation. The clonotype comes from a human donor who received a COVID-19 vaccine. CDR3 sequence (DNA): TGTGCCAGCAGTACCGGTCCGGAAGAGACCCAGTACTTC. Translation gives CASSTGPEETQYF.